The sample holds many counts of the clone carrying this TCR beta chain. The CDR3 runs 12 residues. The V gene's germline CDR1 is MNHNY and CDR2 SVGAGI (reference sequence). V was trimmed by 2 bases and J by 6 bases, leaving 5 bases between them. These data originate in a study of T cell repertoires in cytomegalovirus infection. From the reads, TCRdb called clonotypes with MiXCR, one entry per CDR3 protein. The sample lists over 85,000 distinct CDR3 sequences; 16% were seen once. This TCR was sampled from a human donor in good health (CMV status not recorded). Some clones in this sample may be carry-over from other donors' samples. J is TRBJ1-5 and V is TRBV6-6; D is undetermined. The sample consisted of PBMCs. The CDR3: CASSYGIQPQHF. CDR3 nucleotides: TGTGCCAGCAGTTACGGGATTCAGCCCCAGCATTTT.